This T cell receptor (beta chain) was identified in a study of spatial heterogeneity in lung cancer. Turning to the study itself: Raw reads contained each unique TCR and UMI combination more than ten times on average. Findings and limits, study-wide: Follow-up blood showed ubiquitous expanded tumor TCRs less than blood at resection did.

Time point noted: sample taken at primary tumor resection. Extraction of whole RNA from tumor, nontumor lung or frozen PBMC preceded unsorted sequencing. This clonotype was seen ten or more times. Its antigen is unidentified. The CDR3 runs 19 residues. V lost 7 bases, J lost 4 bases, and 16 bases stayed unmatched. TCRdb re-called the 5' RACE reads through MiXCR, storing one row per CDR3 protein. The table records around 41,000 distinct CDR3 sequences, nearly 7% of them present only once. The V and J genes are TRBV23-1 and TRBJ2-6, with 10 bases identical to TRBD1. TRBV23-1 is an ORF; its function is uncertain. The sample in question was PBMCs, obtained at surgery. The receptor was derived from a female donor with early-stage non-small cell lung cancer. The CDR3 DNA reads as TGCGCCAGCACCCTATTGAGCGGGACAGGGGTTTCAGGGGCCAACGTCCTGACTTTC. This sequence encodes CASTLLSGTGVSGANVLTF.